This passage covers 3 T cell receptor beta chains from one sample sequenced in a study of CXCR3-negative and CXCR3-positive naive CD8 T cells (dated by TCRdb to the late 2010s). Results and caveats for the whole study, not just this receptor: Compared with CXCR3-negative naive cells, CXCR3-positive naive cells had TRB CDR3s with higher hydrophobicity (lower Kidera factor 4), lower energy, and higher strength and volume indices.

The antigens for these receptors are not known. The sample was run on a NextSeq 550. The Human TCR Profiling Kit (MiLaboratory) was used to make UMI-labeled 5' RACE TRB cDNA libraries. TCRdb reprocessed the reads into one record per CDR3 protein sequence, lacking DNA. This sample's records show about 84,000 distinct CDR3 sequences. The ten most abundant clones make up 0.62% of the sample. The sequenced material came from naive CXCR3+ CD8+ T cells from blood. The cell subset or site label of this sample denotes: CD45RO-CCR7+CD27+CD95- naive CD8+ T cells expressing CXCR3 (TNR3+). These receptors were obtained from a human donor in good health. Some clones in this sample may be carry-over from other donors' samples.

The chain uses TRBV7-6 and TRBJ2-3. CDR1 is SGHVS, CDR2 FNYEAQ, per germline. The CDR3 loop spans 11 amino acids. The CDR3 protein is CASSQADTQYF.

V gene TRBV20-1 combines with J gene TRBJ2-5; absent DNA, TCRdb's TRBD2 call cannot be checked. CDR1 DFQATT and CDR2 SNEGSKA come from the germline V gene (reference sequence). The CDR3 covers 15 residues. CDR3 in amino acids: CSAMEYGREEETQYF.

The chain joins TRBV5-1 to TRBJ2-2. This CDR3 region has 13 residues. The germline gives CDR1 SGHRS, CDR2 YFSETQ. This CDR3 reads CASSWAGTGELFF.